This TCR beta chain is from a study of T cell repertoires in cytomegalovirus infection. Study at large: CMV infection and matching HLA type were both indicated by public TCR beta signatures.

MiXCR, applied by TCRdb to the reads, yields one record per CDR3 protein. The table records about 740,000 distinct CDR3 sequences, 35% to 45% of them present only once. This CDR3 comprises 14 residues. Germline assignment: CDR1 SGHDN and CDR2 FVKESK. Losses at the gene ends were 5 bases for V and 3 bases for J; bases not matched to a gene: 5. This clonotype was recorded once. J is TRBJ2-7 and V is TRBV14; TRBD1 aligns across 9 bases. Sequencing input: PBMCs. The origin of this receptor is a human donor in good health (CMV status not recorded). Some clones in this sample may be carry-over from other donors' samples. This CDR3 is CASSWTGDVYEQYF. In nucleotides, the CDR3 is TGTGCCAGCAGCTGGACAGGGGATGTCTACGAGCAGTACTTC.